This is a list of T cell receptor beta chains from one sample in a study of cytomegalovirus exposure and HLA in healthy donors. Only in-frame clones appear in the TCRdb table, and some are missing; sequencing was by immunoSEQ multiplex PCR. The sample includes about 210,000 clones, around 79% of them seen just once. Material for sequencing was PBMCs. The receptor set was obtained from a male donor in good health and CMV-seronegative. Both conserved end residues are part of each CDR3. A D gene is named only where the DNA matches it firmly. Not all rows give a size; the values are once, few, many and, for expanded clones, a class.

TRBD1	TRBJ2-5	-	TRBV28	TGTGCCAGCAATCCCCGGGACAGGGATCAAGAGACCCAGTACTTC	CASNPRDRDQETQYF
-	TRBJ2-5	-	TRBV5-4	TGTGCCACGGCGGGTCAAGAGACCCAGTACTTC	CATAGQETQYF
TRBD2	TRBJ2-3	-	TRBV28	TGTGCCAGCAGTTTTACGGCGGGAGGGGCAGATACGCAGTATTTT	CASSFTAGGADTQYF
-	TRBJ2-5	-	TRBV5-4	TGTGCCAGCAGCTCACCGGGACTCTTGTACCAAGAGACCCAGTACTTC	CASSSPGLLYQETQYF
-	TRBJ2-1	once	TRBV21-1	TGTGCCAGCAGCAAAGTTTTCGCAAGACTTCACAATGAGCAGTTCTTC	CASSKVFARLHNEQFF
TRBD1	TRBJ1-2	once	TRBV7-2	TGTGCCAGCAGCTTCTACCCCTGGGACAGGGGGTCCGGCTACACCTTC	CASSFYPWDRGSGYTF
TRBD1	TRBJ1-5	few	TRBV4-3	TGCGCCAGCAGCCAAGGAACCCGACAGGGCGGTCAGCCCCAGCATTTT	CASSQGTRQGGQPQHF
TRBD1	TRBJ1-1	-	TRBV7-9	TGTTCCAGCAGCCTACAGGGGTTGGGCACTGAAGCTTTCTTT	CSSSLQGLGTEAFF
-	TRBJ1-2	-	TRBV28	TGTGCCAGCAGTTTAGGGGGGGAGGTGAAAGGCTACACCTTC	CASSLGGEVKGYTF
-	TRBJ2-2	-	TRBV27	TGTGCCAGCGGTCGGGGGGCCGATACCGGGGAGCTGTTTTTT	CASGRGADTGELFF
-	TRBJ1-1	-	TRBV2	TGTGCCAGCACGTACACTGAAGCTTTCTTT	CASTYTEAFF
TRBD2	TRBJ2-7	-	TRBV10-3	TGTGCCATCAGTGAGGGGACTAGCGCCTCCGAGCAGTACTTC	CAISEGTSASEQYF
-	TRBJ1-2	few	TRBV7-2	TGTGCCAGCATTATGACGGGGAGGGGAGGCTACACCTTC	CASIMTGRGGYTF
TRBD2	TRBJ2-2	-	TRBV19	TGTGCCAGTAGTAGGGGACTAGCGGGATCCGGGGAGCTGTTTTTT	CASSRGLAGSGELFF
TRBD1	TRBJ2-1	-	TRBV29-1	TGCAGCGTTGACGTGAACAGGGGGCCGAGGAGGTACAATGAGCAGTTCTTC	CSVDVNRGPRRYNEQFF
TRBD2	TRBJ2-7	-	TRBV28	TGTGCCAGCAGGATAGGACTAGCGAATCTCTACGAGCAGTACTTC	CASRIGLANLYEQYF
TRBD2	TRBJ2-1	-	TRBV7-2	TGTGCCAGCAGCTTCATGATCCTAGCGGGGGGGAATGAGCAGTTCTTC	CASSFMILAGGNEQFF
TRBD2	TRBJ2-1	-	TRBV9	TGTGCCAGCAGCGTAGGACTAGCGGGATACAATGAGCAGTTCTTC	CASSVGLAGYNEQFF
-	TRBJ1-2	once	TRBV30	TGTGCCTGGAGGAGGTCTGATGGCTACACCTTC	CAWRRSDGYTF
TRBD1	TRBJ1-1	-	TRBV7-9	TGTGCCAGCAGAAAAGATATACAGGGGGCTGTAGCTTTCTTT	CASRKDIQGAVAFF
TRBD2	TRBJ2-1	-	TRBV4-3	TGCGCCAGCAGCCAAAGGACTAGCGGCCTGGGTGAGCAGTTCTTC	CASSQRTSGLGEQFF
TRBD2	TRBJ2-1	-	TRBV7-3	TGTGCCAGCAGCTTATGGGGGGAGGGAGTCTACAATGAGCAGTTCTTC	CASSLWGEGVYNEQFF
-	TRBJ1-2	-	TRBV6-5	TGTGCCAGCAGTTCCGGGGGAAGGGATGGCTACACCTTC	CASSSGGRDGYTF
-	TRBJ2-1	once	TRBV28	TGTGCCAGCAAGAAGCCTGACTACAACAATGAGCAGTTCTTC	CASKKPDYNNEQFF
TRBD2	TRBJ2-7	once	TRBV7-3	TGTGCCAGCAGCCAAGGACTAGCGGGGTTCTACGAGCAGTACTTC	CASSQGLAGFYEQYF
TRBD1	TRBJ1-4	-	TRBV2	TGTGCCAGCAGTGAAGAGGGGGCGGCTAATGAAAAACTGTTTTTT	CASSEEGAANEKLFF
-	TRBJ2-3	-	TRBV5-4	TGTGCCAGCAGCGTGGGAGTTACTAGCACAGATACGCAGTATTTT	CASSVGVTSTDTQYF
TRBD2	TRBJ2-7	-	TRBV5-6	TGTGCCAGCAGCTTCACTAGCGGGAGTCTGTACGAGCAGTACTTC	CASSFTSGSLYEQYF
-	TRBJ2-2	-	TRBV5-4	TGTGCCAGCAGCTTGGAGCAGGGTATCAGGACCGGGGAGCTGTTTTTT	CASSLEQGIRTGELFF
-	TRBJ2-5	-	TRBV4-1	TGCGCCAGCAGCCGTACAGGTGGGGCAGAAGAGACCCAGTACTTC	CASSRTGGAEETQYF
TRBD2	TRBJ2-1	-	TRBV2	TGTGCCAGCAGTGATGGCTTGGTGGGGGGGGAGCAGTTCTTC	CASSDGLVGGEQFF
TRBD1	TRBJ2-7	-	TRBV5-6	TGTGCCAGCAGTCCCGACAGGGAGTATCACGAGCAGTACTTC	CASSPDREYHEQYF
TRBD1	TRBJ1-1	-	TRBV7-9	TGTGCCAGCAGATCGTGGACAGGGGACACTGAAGCTTTCTTT	CASRSWTGDTEAFF
TRBD2	TRBJ2-1	few	TRBV5-1	TGCGCCAGCAGCTTGGATTTTTTGGGACTAGCGAATGAGCAGTTCTTC	CASSLDFLGLANEQFF
TRBD2	TRBJ2-7	-	TRBV4-2	TGTGCCAGCAGCCCCGATGGGGCGGGGGGTCCCTCCTCCTACGAGCAGTACTTC	CASSPDGAGGPSSYEQYF
TRBD2	TRBJ2-5	-	TRBV5-4	TGTGCCAGCAGCTTGGCGGGACTAGCGGGGAGTGAGACCCAGTACTTC	CASSLAGLAGSETQYF
-	TRBJ2-7	-	TRBV21-1	TGTGCCAGCAAGCCGGGACAGGGTCATGAGCAGTACTTC	CASKPGQGHEQYF
TRBD2	TRBJ2-2	-	TRBV7-9	TGTGCCAGCAGCCGGGCTAGCGGTGCGAACACCGGGGAGCTGTTTTTT	CASSRASGANTGELFF
-	TRBJ2-3	-	TRBV6-1	TGTGCCAGCAGTGAAGTGGGGACAAGCGCGCAGTATTTT	CASSEVGTSAQYF
-	TRBJ1-5	once	TRBV10-3	TGTGCCATCAGTGAGTCGGGGGGGCAGGGATTCAATCAGCCCCAGCATTTT	CAISESGGQGFNQPQHF
-	TRBJ2-3	-	TRBV28	TGTGCCAGCAGTTTGGCCACAGATACGCAGTATTTT	CASSLATDTQYF
TRBD2	TRBJ2-7	few	TRBV5-1	TGCGCCAGCAGCAGTGGACTAGCGGGGGCCCTCGCCTACGAGCAGTACTTC	CASSSGLAGALAYEQYF
-	TRBJ1-5	-	TRBV27	TGTGCCAGCAGTTTATATATGGGACACCCGAATCAGCCCCAGCATTTT	CASSLYMGHPNQPQHF
TRBD1	TRBJ2-1	-	TRBV5-1	TGCGCCAGCAGCACGGGACAGGGAGGTAATGAGCAGTTCTTC	CASSTGQGGNEQFF
-	TRBJ2-3	-	TRBV11-2	TGTGCCAGCAGCTTAGATCGGGGAGATACGCAGTATTTT	CASSLDRGDTQYF
-	TRBJ1-1	-	TRBV2	TGTGCCAGCGGGGGAGGGGGAACTGAAGCTTTCTTT	CASGGGGTEAFF
TRBD2	TRBJ2-5	-	TRBV5-5	TGTGCCAGCAGCTCTGGACTAGCGGGGGGGCCATTGGAGACCCAGTACTTC	CASSSGLAGGPLETQYF
TRBD1	TRBJ2-2	once	TRBV5-4	TGTGCCAGCAGCTGGGAGACAGGGCGGAACACCGGGGAGCTGTTTTTT	CASSWETGRNTGELFF
-	TRBJ1-4	few	TRBV4-3	TGCGCCAGCAGCCAAGATGGGGCCAGGGATGATGAAAAACTGTTTTTT	CASSQDGARDDEKLFF